This T cell receptor (beta chain) originates from a study of beta chain features in type 1 diabetes (dated by TCRdb to the late 2010s). About the study as a whole: No differences in mean age, gender distribution, total cell number or subset yield were found between patients and healthy donors. A total of 90 million to 120 million sorted cells were examined across all samples, and a strong correlation was observed between cell number per subset and RNA yield. In the study, TCRB repertoires of sorted circulating CD4+ T cell subsets from recently diagnosed type 1 diabetes patients were compared with those of matched healthy donors. Regulatory and stem cell-like memory subsets were obtained from only 8 patients and roughly eight healthy donors, while naive and central memory subsets were obtained from all 30 or so donors. Overall results and qualifications from the work: PCR may preferentially amplify shorter templates, but because patient and control samples were amplified and corrected together, any resulting skew would affect both groups equally. Because the HLA sub-analyses included only small numbers of individuals, any influence of HLA type on TCRB rearrangement was left unresolved. Naive, central memory and regulatory TCRB repertoires appeared to be more similar among patients than among healthy donors. A moderate but significant shortening of TCRB CDR3 length was observed in type 1 diabetes patients in all four CD4+ subsets. Because cDNA was sequenced instead of genomic DNA, highly expressing activated cells could be over-represented, though the groups showed no difference in activation or CD3 levels. Patients with type 1 diabetes made fewer insertions and deleted more nucleotides at VDJ recombination sites, implying thymic rearrangement abnormalities.

From each donor, a single peripheral blood sample of about 100 mL on average was drawn into heparinised tubes. Using a panel that included CD45RO, CCR7, CD25, CD127, CD95 and CD27, naive, central memory, regulatory and stem cell-like memory CD4+ T cells were sorted on a BD FACSAria II. All sorted populations exceeded 95% purity. PBMCs were separated immediately by Lymphoprep density gradient centrifugation and were stained directly, without being cultured. Samples were stained and sorted in pairs, with one healthy donor and one patient per experiment, so that batch effects were minimized. All of the isolated RNA was reverse transcribed with the High Capacity cDNA Reverse Transcription Kit, so expressed TCRB transcripts were sequenced. Deep immunoSEQ sequencing was applied to naive, central memory and regulatory T cell samples, giving an average of roughly 3.5 million total reads per sample. Sorted cells were lysed in RLT buffer, and RNA was extracted using DNase-treated RNeasy Micro or Mini kits according to cell number. To prevent cross-contamination, each cell subset was processed individually, whereas patient and healthy donor samples were processed jointly. The immunoSEQ multiplex PCR was used to amplify TCRB sequences from cDNA, yielding 87-bp fragments that span the CDR3 region. The amplicons were sequenced using the Illumina HiSeq platform. On the authors' methods: PCR bias was computationally corrected using synthetic template baselines, reads within Hamming distance 2 were collapsed, and singletons that could not be merged were discarded. Reads were aligned to IMGT to assign V, D and J genes, CDR3 length, and insertions or deletions at six rearrangement sites. Within each subset, clonotype counts were normalized to sorted cell number, after which true diversity and Gini coefficients were computed with the tcR R package. Repertoire sharing was quantified using the overlap coefficient calculated on TCRB nucleotide sequences. Out-of-frame TCRB sequences from naive cells were analyzed as a proxy for the pre-selection repertoire. TCRdb provides this immuneACCESS table in a form limited to in-frame rearrangements. Some clones are lacking; in checked studies, under half of them reflect an unresolved V gene, and why the rest are absent is not known. V, J and clone size derive from that table, while D and trimming were established from the DNA sequence. The sample has about 350,000 clones on record, 15% to 20% of them singletons. Approximately 0.041% of the sample rests with the top ten.

Including cysteine and phenylalanine, the CDR3 has 14 amino acids. The retained sequence is limited to the CDR3, 42 bases, with the frame set at the first base. A distance of 16 bases separates the germline ends of V and J, which lose 4 bases and 6 bases respectively. From a lookup of the germline V gene, CDR1 and CDR2 are LGHNA and YNFKEQ. Of note for this clone: The antigen it recognizes is unknown. No clone much larger than this one lies a single base away; base qualities are absent.

The TCR originated in a woman younger than 30 in good health. The receptor chain draws on TRBV4-2 and TRBJ2-7; the D gene cannot be named for sure. The material sequenced was naive CD4+ T cells from blood. This specimen's cell subset or site label, interpreted: true naive CD4+ T cells. In nucleotides, the sequence is TGTGCCAGCAGCCGAACGACAACAGTCGGCGAGCAGTACTTC. Its protein is CASSRTTTVGEQYF.